Listed below are T cell receptor beta chains from one sample, sequenced in a study of T-cell memory formation after mild COVID-19. One entry per CDR3 protein, called by TCRdb with MiXCR from the 5' RACE reads. The data hold around 200,000 distinct CDR3 sequences, with more than 9% observed a single time. The sample was PBMCs or a T cell subset sorted from them (not recorded which). These receptors all stem from a man aged 18 to 29 who had mild COVID-19 (a few samples of this study predate the infection). Cell type and time point are not known. CDR3s include the opening cysteine and the closing phenylalanine or tryptophan. D genes are given only for firm matches. Expanded clones get a size class; other rows say once, few or many, or leave the size out.

j_call clone_size v_call d_call cdr3_nt cdr3_aa
TRBJ1-1 many TRBV6-5 - TGTGCCAGCAGTGCCAGGGTAGTAGAGGCTGAAGCTTTCTTT CASSARVVEAEAFF
TRBJ2-1 few TRBV5-6 TRBD2 TGTGCCAGCAGCCGCGGGGGGGTTGGGTACAATGAGCAGTTCTTC CASSRGGVGYNEQFF
TRBJ2-7 - TRBV5-1 TRBD1 TGCGCCAGCAGCTCGCTTCCTGCTCACGGGACAGGCTACGAGCAGTACTTC CASSSLPAHGTGYEQYF
TRBJ1-4 - TRBV7-9 - TGTGCCAGCAGCTCACAGGGAGGGGATGAAAAACTGTTTTTT CASSSQGGDEKLFF
TRBJ2-3 - TRBV5-1 TRBD1 TGCGCCAGCAGCACCAAGACAGGGAGCACAGATACGCAGTATTTT CASSTKTGSTDTQYF
TRBJ1-2 few TRBV27 TRBD1 TGTGCCAGCAGTTCACTGGGACAGGGAACGGCAGGGGGCTACACCTTC CASSSLGQGTAGGYTF
TRBJ1-6 - TRBV7-9 - TGTGCCAGCAGCCTCCAACTGGGCAGTTCATCACCCCTCCACTTT CASSLQLGSSSPLHF
TRBJ2-2 - TRBV5-1 TRBD1 TGCGCCAGCAGCTTAAATGAGGGGGCTGGCACCGGGGAGCTGTTTTTT CASSLNEGAGTGELFF
TRBJ2-3 - TRBV5-1 TRBD2 TGCGCCAGCGCCCGGACTAGCGGGGATACGCAGTATTTT CASARTSGDTQYF
TRBJ2-1 many TRBV20-1 - TGCAGTGCCGCCTCGGTGGAGTGGGCCTTCGAGCAGTTCTTC CSAASVEWAFEQFF
TRBJ2-7 - TRBV12-3/TRBV12-4 - TGTGCCAGCAGTTTAGCGCAAAGGGCGGAGGAGCAGTACTTC CASSLAQRAEEQYF
TRBJ1-6 - TRBV7-2 TRBD1 TGTGCCAGCAGCTCAGGACAGGGGGGTAATTCACCCCTCCACTTT CASSSGQGGNSPLHF
TRBJ2-3 few TRBV6-5 TRBD1 TGTGCCAGCAGGATGACAGGGTCGACAGATACGCAGTATTTT CASRMTGSTDTQYF
TRBJ1-2 once TRBV5-1 - TGCGCCAGCAGCCTCGGCCGGGGGTGGCATGGCTACACCTTC CASSLGRGWHGYTF
TRBJ2-3 few TRBV7-2 TRBD2 TGTGCCAGCGGGGGCGGGGGGGCCAGCACAGATACGCAGTATTTT CASGGGGASTDTQYF
TRBJ2-3 - TRBV5-1 TRBD1 TGCGCCAGCAGCCTGCGACCGGGACAGGGGACAGATACGCAGTATTTT CASSLRPGQGTDTQYF
TRBJ2-5 many TRBV7-2 - TGTGCCAGCAGCTTAGCGGGGTCAGGGCGGGAGACCCAGTACTTC CASSLAGSGRETQYF
TRBJ2-1 few TRBV20-1 - TGCAGTGCCCCGCCGGGCCCGCACAATGAGCAGTTCTTC CSAPPGPHNEQFF
TRBJ2-1 many TRBV5-1 - TGCGCCAGCAGCTTGGGAGGGTCTTACAATGAGCAGTTCTTC CASSLGGSYNEQFF
TRBJ2-7 few TRBV3-1 TRBD2 TGTGCCAGCAGCCGCGTAGCGGGGCCCTCCTACGAGCAGTACTTC CASSRVAGPSYEQYF
TRBJ2-1 many TRBV29-1 - TGCAGCGTTGATTCAGGGGATACCTACAATGAGCAGTTCTTC CSVDSGDTYNEQFF
TRBJ2-3 many TRBV5-1 TRBD2 TGCGCCAGCAGCTCTACACCTACTAGCGGGGAAAGAGATACGCAGTATTTT CASSSTPTSGERDTQYF
TRBJ2-1 - TRBV12-3/TRBV12-4 - TGTGCCAGCAGTCGAACCCAGGGGCTGGAGCAGTTCTTC CASSRTQGLEQFF
TRBJ2-5 many TRBV6-5 TRBD2 TGTGCCAGCAGTTATCGAGCTAGCGGAACGGGGACCCAGTACTTC CASSYRASGTGTQYF
TRBJ1-2 few TRBV3-1 - TGTGCCAGCAGCCAAGATCGTTGGGCGGGGAACTATGGCTACACCTTC CASSQDRWAGNYGYTF
TRBJ1-1 - TRBV18 - TGTGCCAGCTCACCATCTATTTGGACGGTCACGAACACTGAAGCTTTCTTT CASSPSIWTVTNTEAFF
TRBJ1-4 few TRBV6-6 TRBD1 TGTGCCAGCAGTGACCGACAGGGGGCAGCCCGGGAACTGTTTTTT CASSDRQGAARELFF
TRBJ1-2 - TRBV30 - TGTGCCTGGAGTGACGGCTATTGCTACACCTTC CAWSDGYCYTF
TRBJ2-1 - TRBV10-3 TRBD2 TGTGCCATCAGTCAAGAGCGGGGGCGCAATGAGCAGTTCTTC CAISQERGRNEQFF
TRBJ1-2 few TRBV3-1 TRBD1 TGTGCCAGCGGACAGGGGAAACCGAGCAATGGCTACACCTTC CASGQGKPSNGYTF
TRBJ1-5 - TRBV6-5 - TGTGCCAGCAGTTACTTGTCAGTCAATCAGCCCCAGCATTTT CASSYLSVNQPQHF
TRBJ2-3 many TRBV7-2 - TGTGCCAGCAGCTTAGGCCTGGGTGTCACAGATACGCAGTATTTT CASSLGLGVTDTQYF
TRBJ1-1 - TRBV2 - TGTGCCAGTGGGAAAGGCACTGAAGCTTTCTTT CASGKGTEAFF
TRBJ2-5 - TRBV7-4 - TGTGCCAGCAGCTTAACGGGGCGGGGACGTCAAGAGACCCAGTACTTC CASSLTGRGRQETQYF
TRBJ2-1 - TRBV4-2 TRBD2 TGTGCCAGCAGCCGAGGAGGGACTAGTAGTGGTGAGCAGTTCTTC CASSRGGTSSGEQFF
TRBJ1-3 - TRBV5-6 - TGTGCCAGCAGCGCCATGACGAGCTCTGGAAACACCATATATTTT CASSAMTSSGNTIYF
TRBJ2-3 few TRBV4-1 TRBD2 TGCGCCAGCAGTTTAGCGGGGCAAAGCACAGATACGCAGTATTTT CASSLAGQSTDTQYF
TRBJ1-1 few TRBV7-9 TRBD1 TGTGCCAGCAGCTTAGGGCAGGGGGCGGACACTGAAGCTTTCTTT CASSLGQGADTEAFF
TRBJ2-7 - TRBV18 - TGTGCCAGCTCAAGGTATGCGGACTCCTACGAGCAGTACTTC CASSRYADSYEQYF
TRBJ2-1 few TRBV5-4 - TGTGCCAGCAGCCTAAAGCGGGTTGGCGGCGATGAGCAGTTCTTC CASSLKRVGGDEQFF
TRBJ2-7 - TRBV19 TRBD2 TGTGCCAGTAGTATGGGGCTAGCGGGGGAATACTACGAGCAGTACTTC CASSMGLAGEYYEQYF
TRBJ2-3 few TRBV7-3 - TGTGCCAGCAGCTTAGATAAGCGGTCCCCGGTCACAGATACGCAGTATTTT CASSLDKRSPVTDTQYF
TRBJ1-1 - TRBV5-1 TRBD1 TGCGCCAGCAGCTTGTTAACAGGGGGAACCATGAACACTGAAGCTTTCTTT CASSLLTGGTMNTEAFF
TRBJ1-2 few TRBV5-1 TRBD1 TGCGCCAGCAGCCCTGGACAGGGGATCACTGGCTACACCTTC CASSPGQGITGYTF
TRBJ1-5 - TRBV12-3/TRBV12-4 - TGTGCCAGCAGTTTTTGGGGGCAAGGACAGCCCCAGCATTTT CASSFWGQGQPQHF
TRBJ2-5 - TRBV5-1 TRBD1 TGCGCCAGCAGCATCGCTGGACAGGGCGGTGGGACCCAGTACTTC CASSIAGQGGGTQYF
TRBJ2-4 - TRBV3-1 - TGTGCCAGCAGCGACGTACTAGCCAAAAACATTCAGTACTTC CASSDVLAKNIQYF